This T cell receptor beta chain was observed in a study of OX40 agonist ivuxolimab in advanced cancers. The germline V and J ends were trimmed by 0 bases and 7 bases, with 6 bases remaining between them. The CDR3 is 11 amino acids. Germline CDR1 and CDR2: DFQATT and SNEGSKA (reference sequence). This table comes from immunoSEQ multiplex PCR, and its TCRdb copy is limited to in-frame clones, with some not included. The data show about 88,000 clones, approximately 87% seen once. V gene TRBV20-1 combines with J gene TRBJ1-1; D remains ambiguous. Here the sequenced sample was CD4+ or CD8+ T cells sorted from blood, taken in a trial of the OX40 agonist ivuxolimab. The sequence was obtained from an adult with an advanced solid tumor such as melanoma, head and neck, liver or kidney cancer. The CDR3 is CSARDRYEAFF. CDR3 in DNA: TGCAGTGCTAGAGATCGGTATGAAGCTTTCTTT.